This TCR beta chain was identified during a study of cytomegalovirus exposure and HLA in healthy donors. Overall study: The approximately 700 first-cohort repertoires shared a platform with the approximately 110 validation repertoires, as reported in a later analysis. General study points: In the 95 to 150 validation repertoires, a later analysis found that first-cohort TCR clusters tended to co-occur. Cytomegalovirus association was assigned to more than 150 TCR beta chains.

The study drew the donors from its roughly 110-subject validation cohort, separate from the roughly 700-subject first cohort. Some clones are missing from TCRdb's copy, which holds only in-frame ones; the method was immunoSEQ multiplex PCR. The top ten hold about 2.2% of the sample, which has about 150,000 clones, 85% to 90% seen once. Germline trimming cut 3 bases from V and 3 bases from J; bases unmatched to any gene: 12. This CDR3 spans 17 amino acids. The germline V gene encodes CDR1 SGHRS and CDR2 YFSETQ. In the case of this clone: Its antigen is not known.

The chain has TRBV5-1 and TRBJ2-5; 9 nucleotides agree with TRBD2. This sequence was found in a human donor in good health. The sequencing sample was made of PBMCs. CDR3 in amino acids: CASSWGRLADKEETQYF. DNA for the CDR3: TGCGCCAGCAGCTGGGGACGACTAGCGGATAAGGAAGAGACCCAGTACTTC.